The 21 T cell receptor beta chains given below trace back to one sample, sequenced in a study of T cell responses to AZD1222 COVID-19 vaccine. Repertoires were generated with immunoSEQ multiplex PCR, while TCRdb's copy carries only in-frame clones and drops some. The data contain 150,000 to 160,000 clones, 90% of them seen just once; the ten biggest clones take up 1.5%. This specimen consisted of peripheral blood, obtained 28 days after the second AZD1222 dose. All receptors derive from an adult who received the AZD1222 COVID-19 vaccine.

V gene TRBV5-6 combines with J gene TRBJ1-1, with D possibly matching TRBD1 (5 bases). Germline V gives CDR1 SGHDT, CDR2 YYEEEE. V gave up 4 bases and J gave up 5 bases, with 12 bases separating them. The CDR3 has 13 residues. CDR3 protein: CASSRDLGTEAFF. In DNA, the CDR3 is TGTGCCAGCAGCCGGGACCTCGGGACTGAAGCTTTCTTT.

The gene calls are TRBV7-9 and TRBJ2-7; possibly TRBD2 for D (6 bases). Trimming stripped 1 base from V and 7 bases from J, with 14 bases between. There are 14 residues in the CDR3. CDR1 and CDR2 from the germline V gene are SEHNR and FQNEAQ (reference sequence). The CDR3 region has the DNA TGTGCCAGCAGCTTAGGCACACCCGGGGGAGAGCAGTACTTC. The encoded protein is CASSLGTPGGEQYF.

This chain connects TRBV7-2 to TRBJ2-7, with 10 bases lining up with TRBD1. Germline V gene lookup returns CDR1 SGHTA and CDR2 FQGNSA. Germline trimming cut 5 bases from V and 4 bases from J; bases unmatched to any gene: 5. The CDR3 length is 14 residues. The CDR3 sequence: CASSPPGQGYEQYF. DNA for the CDR3: TGTGCCAGCAGCCCGCCGGGACAGGGGTACGAGCAGTACTTC.

V usage is TRBV7-9 and J usage is TRBJ2-5, with D hard to call. CDR3 length equals 11 residues. The V and J ends lost 1 base and 9 bases respectively, with 6 bases between them. CDR1 SEHNR and CDR2 FQNEAQ come from the germline V gene (reference sequence). The CDR3 reads CASSLDRAQYF. DNA of the CDR3: TGTGCCAGCAGCTTAGATAGGGCCCAGTACTTC.

The V call is TRBV5-1, the J call TRBJ2-5; D perhaps matches TRBD1 (6 bases). Trimming pared 1 base from V and 1 base from J, leaving 8 bases between. The CDR3 is 14 residues long. Germline V gives CDR1 SGHRS, CDR2 YFSETQ. This CDR3 is CASSLRGSQETQYF. DNA of the CDR3: TGCGCCAGCAGCTTGAGGGGGAGCCAAGAGACCCAGTACTTC.

The chain combines TRBV24-1 with TRBJ1-1; 7 bases are a match to TRBD1. This CDR3 is 15 amino acids long. CDR1 is KGHDR and CDR2 is SFDVKD in the germline V gene. Trimming cost V 2 bases and J 2 bases; bases outside gene matches: 4. The CDR3 here is CATSDSGTVNTEAFF. For the CDR3, the DNA is TGTGCCACCAGTGATTCGGGGACAGTCAACACTGAAGCTTTCTTT.

The genes are TRBV18 and TRBJ1-4; D is unclear. This CDR3 has 15 amino acids. Germline CDR1 reads KGHSH; CDR2 reads LQKENI. V gave up 0 bases and J gave up 4 bases, with 9 bases separating them. CDR3 coding DNA: TGTGCCAGCTCACCACCCCAGCCTTTTAATGAAAAACTGTTTTTT. Translated, it gives CASSPPQPFNEKLFF.

This chain uses TRBV24-1 with TRBJ1-5, with TRBD1 as a possible D gene (5 bases). V shed 3 bases and J shed 7 bases, with 15 bases lying between them. This CDR3 contains 15 residues. Germline V gives CDR1 KGHDR, CDR2 SFDVKD. The CDR3 nucleotides are TGTGCCACCAGTGATACCACGGCAGGGTTCCAGCCCCAGCATTTT. Translating it yields CATSDTTAGFQPQHF.

The chain carries TRBV7-6 and TRBJ1-5; 7 positions match TRBD1. The V gene end was trimmed by 5 bases and the J gene end by 2 bases; junction bases not matched to a gene: 6. Germline V gene data show CDR1 as SGHVS and CDR2 as FNYEAQ. The CDR3 consists of 15 residues. The DNA of the CDR3 is TGTGCCAGCAGCCTGACAGGGCTTGGCAATCAGCCCCAGCATTTT. Its protein is CASSLTGLGNQPQHF.

The rearrangement joins TRBV19 to TRBJ1-5, with D hard to call. V was clipped by 3 bases and J by 0 bases, with 6 bases between them. CDR3 length: 14 amino acids. Per germline, CDR1 LNHDA and CDR2 SQIVND (reference sequence). CDR3 nucleotide sequence: TGTGCCAGTAGTATGGATCTTAGCAATCAGCCCCAGCATTTT. Translation: CASSMDLSNQPQHF.

This clone was seen only once. The chain employs TRBV19 and TRBJ1-5, with a possible D match to TRBD1 (5 bases). CDR3 size: 15 residues. The germline V gene encodes CDR1 LNHDA and CDR2 SQIVND (reference sequence). V dropped 4 bases and J dropped 0 bases, with 10 bases sitting between them. CDR3 coding DNA: TGTGCCAGTAGTAGAGGGACTTATAGCAATCAGCCCCAGCATTTT. Translating gives CASSRGTYSNQPQHF.

This clone showed up just once. The chain combines TRBV4-1 with TRBJ1-2; 9 bases match TRBD1. Germline lookup yields CDR1 MGHRA and CDR2 YSYEKL. Trimming removed 1 base from V and 1 base from J; junction bases left unmatched: 7. The length of the CDR3 is 17 residues. DNA for the CDR3: TGCGCCAGCAGCCAAGGAGATGGGACAGGGAGTAACTATGGCTACACCTTC. Translating it yields CASSQGDGTGSNYGYTF.

The rearrangement uses TRBV5-8 and TRBJ1-1, with D uncertain. The V gene's germline CDR1 is SGHTS and CDR2 YDEGEE. The CDR3 is 15 amino acids. The V end was cut by 4 bases, the J end by 2 bases, with 15 bases between. The CDR3, as DNA: TGTGCCAGCAGCGCGGGTCAGGTACCAAACACTGAAGCTTTCTTT. Translated: CASSAGQVPNTEAFF.

V usage is TRBV3-1 (or the pseudogene TRBV3-2) and J usage is TRBJ1-1, with D perhaps matching TRBD1 (5 bases). The length of the CDR3 is 13 residues. V lost 7 bases, J lost 8 bases, and 17 bases lay in between. Germline CDR1 reads LGHDT; CDR2 reads YNNKEL (reference sequence). In DNA, the CDR3 is TGTGCCAGCACCCGGGGCAGGGCGTCCGAAGCTTTCTTT. Amino acids: CASTRGRASEAFF.

V is TRBV5-1 and J is TRBJ2-3; tentative D call: TRBD2 (6 bases). V was clipped by 0 bases and J by 1 base, with 9 bases between them. CDR3 length: 15 amino acids. Germline values: CDR1 SGHRS, CDR2 YFSETQ. Here the CDR3 DNA reads TGCGCCAGCAGCTTGGGCGGGGCGGGCACAGATACGCAGTATTTT. Translating gives CASSLGGAGTDTQYF.

The chain carries TRBV7-9 and TRBJ1-1; 12 bases are a match to TRBD1. The CDR3 is made up of 16 amino acids. CDR1 is SEHNR and CDR2 is FQNEAQ in the germline V gene (reference sequence). V shed 6 bases and J 0 bases; nucleotides not matched to a gene: 5. The CDR3 here is CASRGTGGVMNTEAFF. The CDR3 coding sequence is TGTGCCAGCAGAGGGACAGGGGGCGTGATGAACACTGAAGCTTTCTTT.

The chain recombines TRBV30 with TRBJ2-7; perhaps D is TRBD1 or TRBD2 (5 bases each). Germline V gives CDR1 GTSNPN, CDR2 SVGIG (reference sequence). This CDR3 is built from 14 residues. Trimming left V 2 bases short and J 4 bases short, with 15 bases between. DNA of the CDR3: TGTGCCTGGAGTCCCGGAATGGGGGATTACGAGCAGTACTTC. Its translation is CAWSPGMGDYEQYF.

The V gene is TRBV7-9, the J gene TRBJ2-5, with D possibly matching TRBD2 (6 bases). The germline CDR1 and CDR2 sequences are SEHNR and FQNEAQ (reference sequence). The CDR3 is 16 amino acids. Trimming removed 4 bases from V and 2 bases from J, with 17 bases in between. The DNA of the CDR3 is TGTGCCAGCAGCTACGGGACGAGGGCGGGACAAGAGACCCAGTACTTC. It translates to CASSYGTRAGQETQYF.

The chain recombines TRBV28 with TRBJ1-2; the D gene is possibly TRBD1 (5 bases). CDR3 length: 13 residues. The germline gives CDR1 MDHEN, CDR2 SYDVKM. Trimming stripped 2 bases from V and 8 bases from J, with 12 bases between. The CDR3 here is CASSLMRGGGYTF. DNA for the CDR3: TGTGCCAGCAGTTTAATGAGGGGCGGCGGCTACACCTTC.

The V and J genes are TRBV28 and TRBJ1-2, with TRBD1 matching 7 bases. V shed 7 bases, J shed 8 bases, and the junction held 13 bases outside the gene matches. Germline values: CDR1 MDHEN, CDR2 SYDVKM. The CDR3 has 14 residues. CDR3 sequence (DNA): TGTGCCAGCACCCTGAATAGGGGGCGCCGAGGCTACACCTTC. Its protein is CASTLNRGRRGYTF.

The chain employs TRBV9 and TRBJ1-2, with TRBD1 matching 7 bases. Trimming removed 0 bases from V and 5 bases from J; junction bases left unmatched: 7. CDR1 is SGDLS, CDR2 YYNGEE, per germline. CDR3 size: 15 residues. This CDR3 reads CASSVEAGGNYGYTF. The CDR3 nucleotides read TGTGCCAGCAGCGTAGAGGCAGGGGGTAATTATGGCTACACCTTC.